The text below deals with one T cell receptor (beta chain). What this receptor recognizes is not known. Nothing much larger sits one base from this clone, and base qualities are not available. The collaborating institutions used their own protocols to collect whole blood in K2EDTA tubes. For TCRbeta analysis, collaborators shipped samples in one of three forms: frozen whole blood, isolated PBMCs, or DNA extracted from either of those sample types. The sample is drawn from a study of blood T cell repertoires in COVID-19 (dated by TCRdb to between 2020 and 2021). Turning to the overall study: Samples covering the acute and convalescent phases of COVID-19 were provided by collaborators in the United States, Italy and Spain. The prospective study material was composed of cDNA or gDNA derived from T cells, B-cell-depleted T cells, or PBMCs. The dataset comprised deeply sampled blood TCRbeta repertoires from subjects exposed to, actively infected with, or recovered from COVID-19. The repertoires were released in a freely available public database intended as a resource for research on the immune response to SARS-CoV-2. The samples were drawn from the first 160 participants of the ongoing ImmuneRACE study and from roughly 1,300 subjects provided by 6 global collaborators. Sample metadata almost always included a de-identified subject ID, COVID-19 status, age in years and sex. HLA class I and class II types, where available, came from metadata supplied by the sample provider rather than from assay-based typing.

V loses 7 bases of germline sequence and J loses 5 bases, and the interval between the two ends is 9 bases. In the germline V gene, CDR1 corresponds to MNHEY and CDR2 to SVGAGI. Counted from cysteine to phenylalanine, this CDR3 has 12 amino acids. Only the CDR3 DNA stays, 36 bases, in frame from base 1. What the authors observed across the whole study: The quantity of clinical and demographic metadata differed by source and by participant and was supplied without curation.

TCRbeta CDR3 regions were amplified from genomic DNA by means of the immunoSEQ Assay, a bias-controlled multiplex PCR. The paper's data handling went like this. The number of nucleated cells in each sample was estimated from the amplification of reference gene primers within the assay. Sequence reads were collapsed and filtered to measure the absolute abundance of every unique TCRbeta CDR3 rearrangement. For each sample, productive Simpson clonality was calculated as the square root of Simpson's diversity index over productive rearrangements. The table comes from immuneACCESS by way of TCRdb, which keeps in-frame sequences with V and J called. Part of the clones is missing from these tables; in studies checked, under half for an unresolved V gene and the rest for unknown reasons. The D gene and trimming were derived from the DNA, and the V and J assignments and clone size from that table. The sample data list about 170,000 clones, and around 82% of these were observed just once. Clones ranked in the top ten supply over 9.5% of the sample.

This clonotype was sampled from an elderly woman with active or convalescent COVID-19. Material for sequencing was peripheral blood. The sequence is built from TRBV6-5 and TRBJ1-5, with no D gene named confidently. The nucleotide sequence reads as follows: TGTGCCAGCACCTCGGGGTATCAGCCCCAGCATTTT. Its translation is CASTSGYQPQHF.